This T cell receptor beta chain is from a study of blood T cells in healthy people across ages. Study at large: T cells yielded about one barcoded beta molecule per two cells through template switching. Whole-study results and caveats: The CMV status of each donor remained undetermined, and this could have confounded shifts in expanded clonotypes.

In terms of origin and age, donors were healthy Caucasian individuals from Russia aged roughly 6 to 95. Germline V gives CDR1 DFQATT, CDR2 SNEGSKA (reference sequence). The CDR3 is 14 amino acids. The use of a sample-barcoded 5' primer and a J-beta primer mix characterized a second PCR of roughly 6 to 12 cycles. Each sample provided no less than 2.5 million CDR3-containing paired-end reads. TCRdb reprocessed the 5' RACE reads via MiXCR and lists one record per CDR3 protein. The sample yields about a million distinct CDR3 sequences, just over 50% seen once. A single count supports this clonotype. What it recognizes is unknown.

The chain combines TRBV20-1 with TRBJ2-5; possible D gene TRBD2, 5 bases. TRBJ2-7 explains the end of the DNA better; the J call may be wrong. The sequence came from a woman aged 55-70 years in good health. Sequencing was done on a sample of blood. CDR3 sequence: CSANPLGRSYEQYF. CDR3 in DNA: TGCAGTGCTAACCCACTAGGGAGAAGTTACGAGCAGTACTTC.